This T cell receptor beta chain was recorded in a study of metastatic and nonmetastatic thyroid tumors. At the level of the study: Both malignant and benign thyroid patients supplied peripheral blood and tumor or nodule tissue samples, across which the repertoires of these patients were then compared. Study results and limitations: Versus benign nodules, malignant thyroid tumors reportedly had significantly higher TCR beta diversity, in blood and tumor.

The CDR3 loop spans 12 amino acids. V was trimmed by 7 bases and J by 8 bases, leaving 12 bases between them. Thyroid surgery had not been preceded by any treatment in any patient. As processed by the authors: Clinicopathological groups differed in CDR3, with these differences serving to build a distant-metastasis classifier for papillary thyroid cancer. With MiXCR, TCRdb reprocessed the PCR reads. TCRdb's processing, not the authors' own work, is the source of the V and J calls. The data show 32,000 or so clones, with roughly 17% seen just once and 5% to 7.5% held by the top ten. A few counts support this clone. The antigen is not known.

The sample consisted of blood. This sequence was found in a male donor with papillary thyroid cancer or a benign thyroid nodule (not recorded which). Some clones in this sample may be carry-over from other donors' samples. The rearrangement joins TRBV12-3 or TRBV12-4 to TRBJ2-1; possible D gene TRBD1, 5 bases. The CDR3 nucleotides are TGTGCCAGCACTCAAGGGGCCTATGAGCAGTTCTTC. This sequence encodes CASTQGAYEQFF.